The present T cell receptor beta chain was sequenced within a study of identical twins. Findings of the study overall: Memory repertoires lacked the insertion deficit that abundant cord blood beta clonotypes showed. Invariant MAIT and iNKT cells may have partly biased zero-insertion analyses.

Unique molecular identifiers were present on cDNA, and template switching added a universal primer site. One entry per CDR3 protein, called by TCRdb with MiXCR from the 5' RACE reads. The table lists 570,000 or so distinct CDR3 sequences, 9.6% of them singletons, with 2.5% to 3% in the top ten. Germline V gene sequence: CDR1 KGHSH, CDR2 LQKENI. With 1 base removed from V and 14 bases from J, the gap between germline ends came to 15 bases. This CDR3 has 13 residues. This clonotype was found once. Its target is not known. A further study also used this sample, focusing on yellow fever vaccine responses in identical twins. That work adds: The authors reported partly convergent, partly personalized vaccine responses in identical twins.

The clonotype originates from a young woman in good health. Sequencing was performed on PBMCs. V and J are TRBV18 and TRBJ2-1; D remains ambiguous. The CDR3 here is CASSPRSRIEEFF. The CDR3 nucleotides read TGTGCCAGCTCACCACGATCGAGAATAGAGGAGTTCTTC.